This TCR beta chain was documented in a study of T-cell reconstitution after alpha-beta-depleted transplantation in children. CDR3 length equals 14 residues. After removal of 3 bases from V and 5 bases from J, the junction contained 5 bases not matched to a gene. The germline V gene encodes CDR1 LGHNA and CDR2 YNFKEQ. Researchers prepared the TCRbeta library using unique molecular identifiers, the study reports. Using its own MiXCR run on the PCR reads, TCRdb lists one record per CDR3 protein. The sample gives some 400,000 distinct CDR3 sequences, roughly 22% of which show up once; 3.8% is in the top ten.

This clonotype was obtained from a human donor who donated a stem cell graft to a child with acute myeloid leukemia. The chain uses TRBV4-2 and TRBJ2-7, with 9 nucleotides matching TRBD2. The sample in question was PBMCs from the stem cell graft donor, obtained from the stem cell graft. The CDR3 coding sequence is TGTGCCAGCAGCCATCGTAGCGGGAGCGACGAGCAGTACTTC. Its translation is CASSHRSGSDEQYF.